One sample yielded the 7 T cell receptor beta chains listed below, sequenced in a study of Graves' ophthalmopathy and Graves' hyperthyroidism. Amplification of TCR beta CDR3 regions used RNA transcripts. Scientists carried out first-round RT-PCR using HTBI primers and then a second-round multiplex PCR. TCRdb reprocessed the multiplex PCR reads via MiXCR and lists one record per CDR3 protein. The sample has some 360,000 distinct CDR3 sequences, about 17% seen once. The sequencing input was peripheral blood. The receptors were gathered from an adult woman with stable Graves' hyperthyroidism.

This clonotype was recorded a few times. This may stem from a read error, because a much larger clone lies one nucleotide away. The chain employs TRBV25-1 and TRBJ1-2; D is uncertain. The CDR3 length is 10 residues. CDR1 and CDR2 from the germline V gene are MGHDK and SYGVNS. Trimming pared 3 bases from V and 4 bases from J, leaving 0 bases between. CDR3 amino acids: CASSDYGYTF. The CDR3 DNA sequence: TGTGCCAGCAGTGACTATGGCTACACCTTC.

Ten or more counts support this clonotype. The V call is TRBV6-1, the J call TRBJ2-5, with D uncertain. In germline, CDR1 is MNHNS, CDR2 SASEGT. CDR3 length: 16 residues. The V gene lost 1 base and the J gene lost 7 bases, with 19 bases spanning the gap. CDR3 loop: CASSEEWGPGRWTQYF. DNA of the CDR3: TGTGCCAGCAGTGAAGAGTGGGGTCCGGGTCGATGGACCCAGTACTTC.

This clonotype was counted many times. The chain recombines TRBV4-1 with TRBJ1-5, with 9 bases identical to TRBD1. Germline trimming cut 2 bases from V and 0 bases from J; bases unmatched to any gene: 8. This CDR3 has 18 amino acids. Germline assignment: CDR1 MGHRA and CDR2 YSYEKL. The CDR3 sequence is CASSQYGTGYYSNQPQHF. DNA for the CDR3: TGCGCCAGCAGCCAATACGGGACAGGGTACTATAGCAATCAGCCCCAGCATTTT.

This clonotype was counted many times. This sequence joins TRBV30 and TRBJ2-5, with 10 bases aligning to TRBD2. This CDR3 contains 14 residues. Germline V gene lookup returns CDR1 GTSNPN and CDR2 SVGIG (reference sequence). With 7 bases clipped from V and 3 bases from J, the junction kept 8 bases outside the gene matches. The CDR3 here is CALRTSGQEETQYF. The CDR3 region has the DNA TGTGCCTTACGGACTAGCGGACAAGAAGAGACCCAGTACTTC.

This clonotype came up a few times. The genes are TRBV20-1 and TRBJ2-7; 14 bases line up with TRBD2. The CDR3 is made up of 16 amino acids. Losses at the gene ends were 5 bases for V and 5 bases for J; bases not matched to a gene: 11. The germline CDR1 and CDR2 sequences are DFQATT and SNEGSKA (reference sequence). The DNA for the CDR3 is TGCAGTGCTGAAACCGGGACTAGCGGGAGCTTAAACGAGCAGTACTTC. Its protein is CSAETGTSGSLNEQYF.

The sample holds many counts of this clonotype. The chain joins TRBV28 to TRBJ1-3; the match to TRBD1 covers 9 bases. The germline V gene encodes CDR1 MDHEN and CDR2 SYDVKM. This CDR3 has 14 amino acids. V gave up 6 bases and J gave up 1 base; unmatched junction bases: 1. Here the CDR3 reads CASRGTGSGNTIYF. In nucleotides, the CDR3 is TGTGCCAGCAGAGGGACAGGGTCTGGAAACACCATATATTTT.

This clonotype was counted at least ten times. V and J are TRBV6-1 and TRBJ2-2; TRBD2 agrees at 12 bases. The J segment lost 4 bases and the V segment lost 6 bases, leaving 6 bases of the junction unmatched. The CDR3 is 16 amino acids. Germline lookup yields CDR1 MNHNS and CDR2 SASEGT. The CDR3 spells CASRDLAGGATGELFF. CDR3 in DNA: TGTGCCAGCAGAGATCTAGCGGGAGGGGCCACCGGGGAGCTGTTTTTT.